The T cell receptor beta chain under discussion was sequenced for a study of blood T cell repertoires in COVID-19 (dated by TCRdb to 2019 to 2021). Notes on the research overall: The collaborator samples originated in the United States, Italy and Spain and spanned the acute and convalescent phases of COVID-19. The prospective study material was composed of cDNA or gDNA derived from T cells, B-cell-depleted T cells, or PBMCs. The dataset comprised deeply sampled blood TCRbeta repertoires from subjects exposed to, actively infected with, or recovered from COVID-19. The repertoires were released in a freely available public database intended as a resource for research on the immune response to SARS-CoV-2. The samples were drawn from two sources: the first 160 participants of the ongoing ImmuneRACE study, and approximately 1,300 subjects contributed by 6 global collaborators. The sample metadata nearly always contained a de-identified subject ID, COVID-19 status, age in years and sex. Where available, HLA class I and class II types were obtained from metadata supplied by the sample provider rather than from assay-based typing. What the authors observed across the whole study: The quantity of clinical and demographic metadata differed by source and by participant and was supplied without curation.

For this clone: Its antigen is not yet known. No base quality values were provided; no much bigger clone lies one nucleotide off.

CDR1 and CDR2 are read off the germline V gene as MNHEY and SVGAGI. From its cysteine to its phenylalanine, the CDR3 spans 14 amino acids. The read is trimmed to its CDR3 DNA, 42 bases read in frame from base 1. Trimming costs V 6 bases and J 7 bases, and their ends lie 15 bases apart. Participants in the prospective study were enrolled through a virtual design, were aged 18 to 89 years, and lived in approximately 24 United States geographic areas. In the prospective study, participants were assigned to cohorts based on the clinical history participants reported in a screening survey and a study questionnaire. Recovered participants in ImmuneRACE Cohort 3 were defined by two consecutive negative NP/OP PCR tests, clearance by a healthcare professional, or resolution of symptoms. In the prospective study, mobile phlebotomists collected whole blood, serum and a nasopharyngeal or oropharyngeal swab from each participant. Prospective study participants could optionally give additional blood draws and questionnaires over a roughly 2-month period. Blood samples from the prospective study were shipped frozen or at room temperature prior to DNA extraction.

TCRbeta CDR3 regions were amplified from genomic DNA using the immunoSEQ Assay, a bias-controlled multiplex PCR. Per the source publication's procedure: Within the assay, amplification of reference gene primers was used to estimate how many nucleated cells each sample contained. To quantify the absolute abundance of each unique TCRbeta CDR3 rearrangement, sequence reads were collapsed and filtered. For each sample, productive Simpson clonality was calculated by taking the square root of Simpson's diversity index across productive rearrangements. This is the immuneACCESS table as TCRdb keeps it, with only in-frame sequences that have V and J called. A part of the clones is gone; compared with another copy, unresolved V genes explain less than half, and the rest is unexplained. V and J calls and clone size follow that table, whereas D and trimming were derived from the DNA. The sample data list more than 400,000 clones, and about 92% of these were observed just once. The top ten constitute 0.6% of the sample.

The rearranged segments are TRBV6-5 and TRBJ2-2; the D gene is possibly TRBD2, with 5 bases matching. The specimen was PBMCs or T cells enriched from blood (not recorded which). This clonotype was obtained from a man aged 18-30 years who had recovered from COVID-19. The DNA is as follows: TGTGCCAGCAGCACAGCGGTGAATGACGGGGAGCTGTTTTTT. Its amino acids are CASSTAVNDGELFF.